One and the same sample provided the 21 T cell receptor beta chains below, sequenced in a study of CD8 T cells in ankylosing spondylitis. TCRdb recomputed calls from the 5' RACE reads with MiXCR, one row per CDR3 protein. The sample lists hundreds of thousands of distinct CDR3 sequences, 20% occurring once. Sequences were obtained from blood, either unsorted or a sorted T cell fraction (not recorded which). Every receptor here comes from a male donor with ankylosing spondylitis or in good health (not recorded which).

In this sample, this clonotype turned up a few times. The V and J genes are TRBV9 and TRBJ2-1; 7 nucleotides line up with TRBD2. The trim removed 0 bases at V and 9 bases at J, leaving 9 bases unmatched. Germline CDR1 and CDR2: SGDLS and YYNGEE. This CDR3 is 15 amino acids long. CDR3 sequence reads: CASSVGGGTSREQFF. In nucleotides, the CDR3 is TGTGCCAGCAGCGTAGGGGGGGGAACCTCTCGTGAGCAGTTCTTC.

This clonotype was detected a few times. The chain couples TRBV29-1 to TRBJ2-7; D tentatively reads TRBD1 or TRBD2 (5 bases each). This CDR3 is built from 14 residues. Trimming pared 4 bases from V and 3 bases from J, leaving 16 bases between. Germline CDR1 reads SQVTM; CDR2 reads ANQGSEA. In DNA form, the CDR3 reads TGCAGCGTTGTCCTAAACCAGGGAGTCTACGAGCAGTACTTC. Translated: CSVVLNQGVYEQYF.

This clonotype was counted a few times. The chain carries TRBV2 and TRBJ2-2; D is unclear. V lost 3 bases, J lost 4 bases, and 9 bases lay in between. The CDR3 has 14 amino acids. Germline-derived CDR1 and CDR2 are SNHLY and FYNNEI. The CDR3 DNA follows: TGTGCCAGCAGTGAGGTGGGAAGCACCGGGGAGCTGTTTTTT. Translating gives CASSEVGSTGELFF.

The chain couples TRBV12-3 or TRBV12-4 to TRBJ1-5; 7 positions match TRBD1. V gave up 4 bases and J gave up 15 bases; unmatched junction bases: 12. The CDR3 has 13 amino acids. Here the CDR3 reads CASSSGDSRDRHF. CDR3 DNA sequence: TGTGCCAGCAGTTCGGGGGACAGTAGGGACCGGCATTTT.

This chain uses TRBV5-6 with TRBJ2-1; D is ambiguous. V gave up 0 bases and J gave up 10 bases, with 17 bases separating them. Germline V gene sequence: CDR1 SGHDT, CDR2 YYEEEE. The CDR3 sequence is 15 residues long. The CDR3 protein is CASSLAPQQSYEQFF. Here the CDR3 DNA reads TGTGCCAGCAGCTTGGCCCCCCAACAATCCTACGAGCAGTTCTTC.

The V call is TRBV7-9, the J call TRBJ2-3, with 8 positions matching TRBD2. There are 15 residues in the CDR3. J gave up 6 bases and V 0 bases, and 5 bases lay outside the gene matches. Germline loops: CDR1 SEHNR, CDR2 FQNEAQ (reference sequence). The chain's CDR3 is CASSLARAGDDTQYF. For the CDR3, the DNA is TGTGCCAGCAGCTTAGCGAGAGCGGGGGATGATACGCAGTATTTT.

This clonotype was counted many times. The rearrangement uses TRBV12-3 or TRBV12-4 and TRBJ2-1; maybe TRBD2 (7 bases). The CDR3 contains 15 residues. V shed 0 bases and J shed 7 bases, with 13 bases lying between them. The DNA of the CDR3 is TGTGCCAGCAGTTTAGCGGGGGGGCCCGATAATGAGCAGTTCTTC. This codes for CASSLAGGPDNEQFF.

The chain uses TRBV24-1 and TRBJ1-1; no clear D. The CDR3 consists of 13 residues. The V gene's germline CDR1 is KGHDR and CDR2 SFDVKD. The V gene lost 5 bases and the J gene lost 0 bases, with 6 bases spanning the gap. CDR3 nucleotides: TGTGCCACCAGTGGTGGCATGAACACTGAAGCTTTCTTT. It yields the protein CATSGGMNTEAFF.

This clonotype was seen a handful of times. The gene calls are TRBV20-1 and TRBJ2-1, with 12 nucleotides matching TRBD2. Germline CDR1 is DFQATT and CDR2 is SNEGSKA (reference sequence). There are 14 residues in the CDR3. V dropped 3 bases and J dropped 7; count of bases not matched to a gene: 4. CDR3 region: CSASRLAGVNEQFF. The CDR3 DNA reads as TGCAGTGCTAGCCGACTAGCGGGGGTGAATGAGCAGTTCTTC.

The chain is built from TRBV29-1 and TRBJ2-5; no reliable D call. The ends were cut back, 0 bases at V and 6 bases at J, with 8 bases in the middle. The CDR3 loop spans 12 amino acids. Germline-derived CDR1 and CDR2 are SQVTM and ANQGSEA. The CDR3: CSVEEYSQTQYF. CDR3 nucleotides: TGCAGCGTTGAAGAGTATAGCCAGACCCAGTACTTC.

The gene calls are TRBV6-1 and TRBJ2-7, with D hard to call. The CDR3 has 12 amino acids. V shed 3 bases and J shed 7 bases, with 10 bases lying between them. The V gene's germline CDR1 is MNHNS and CDR2 SASEGT. The CDR3 is CASSDNLREQYF. Written as DNA, the CDR3 is TGTGCCAGCAGTGATAACCTTAGGGAGCAGTACTTC.

The V call is TRBV12-3 or TRBV12-4, the J call TRBJ2-1, with 12 bases fitting TRBD2. Trimming took 6 bases from V and 8 from J; bases not matched to a gene: 8. The CDR3 is 15 amino acids. The CDR3 nucleotides read TGTGCCAGCAGACGGACTAGCGGGGCTCCGGATGAGCAGTTCTTC. Encoded protein: CASRRTSGAPDEQFF.

The chain carries TRBV9 and TRBJ2-7, with 9 bases fitting TRBD2. The CDR3 length is 15 residues. Germline-derived CDR1 and CDR2 are SGDLS and YYNGEE. V was clipped by 2 bases and J by 4 bases; unmatched bases: 7. The CDR3 DNA is TGTGCCAGCAGCGTTAGCGGGGGCCGAGCGTACGAGCAGTACTTC. It is translated as CASSVSGGRAYEQYF.

J is TRBJ1-5 and V is TRBV20-1, with unresolved D. This CDR3 comprises 15 residues. The germline V gene encodes CDR1 DFQATT and CDR2 SNEGSKA (reference sequence). V was cut by 1 base and J by 0 bases, with 10 bases left in between. The CDR3 region has the DNA TGCAGTGCTAGAGGCGGGGTCGATAGCAATCAGCCCCAGCATTTT. Its translation: CSARGGVDSNQPQHF.

The chain uses TRBV11-2 and TRBJ2-2; 8 bases map to TRBD2. V was clipped by 3 bases and J by 10 bases; unmatched bases: 13. The CDR3 loop spans 16 amino acids. Germline CDR1 reads SGHAT; CDR2 reads FQNNGV. CDR3 sequence: CASSFGRGVSSEELFF. CDR3 bases: TGTGCCAGCAGCTTCGGGCGGGGGGTGTCATCAGAGGAGCTGTTTTTT.

This clonotype was picked up a small number of times. This chain joins TRBV10-3 and TRBJ1-1; D remains ambiguous. The CDR3 length is 11 residues. Germline V CDR1 and CDR2: ENHRY, SYGVKD. V was cut by 7 bases and J by 4 bases, with 7 bases left in between. CDR3 amino acids: CAITTGTEAFF. CDR3 DNA: TGTGCCATCACGACGGGCACTGAAGCTTTCTTT.

The chain links TRBV4-1 to TRBJ1-1; D is ambiguous. Germline V CDR1 and CDR2: MGHRA, YSYEKL. V dropped 2 bases and J dropped 0 bases, with 7 bases sitting between them. This CDR3 has 14 amino acids. The chain's CDR3 is CASSQNGMNTEAFF. The CDR3 bases are TGCGCCAGCAGCCAAAACGGCATGAACACTGAAGCTTTCTTT.

This clonotype was picked up a small number of times. The rearrangement joins TRBV11-2 to TRBJ2-1, with no clear D. The CDR3 consists of 14 residues. Between the trimmed V and J ends, which lost 5 bases and 4 bases, there was a span of 12 bases. Germline CDR1 SGHAT, CDR2 FQNNGV. The CDR3 DNA is TGTGCCAGCAGCCACGCGATAGGATACAATGAGCAGTTCTTC. Amino acids: CASSHAIGYNEQFF. The full variable domain, rest sourced from reference TRBV11-2 and TRBJ2-1, is EAGVAQSPRYKIIEKRQSVAFWCNPISGHATLYWYQQILGQGPKLLIQFQNNGVVDDSQLPKDRFSAERLKGVDSTLKIQPAKLEDSAVYLCASSHAIGYNEQFFGPGTRLTVL.

This clonotype was detected a few times. The chain has TRBV7-3 and TRBJ2-7; D perhaps matches TRBD2 (6 bases). The CDR3 loop spans 15 amino acids. The V gene lost 2 bases and the J gene lost 0 bases, with 11 bases spanning the gap. Germline V gene lookup returns CDR1 SGHTA and CDR2 FQGTGA. DNA of the CDR3: TGTGCCAGCAGCTTACCAAGGAGGGCCTCCTACGAGCAGTACTTC. It codes for CASSLPRRASYEQYF.

This clonotype has just a few counts. The chain couples TRBV12-3 or TRBV12-4 to TRBJ2-3, with D possibly matching TRBD2 (5 bases). V lost 1 base and J 2 bases, leaving 13 bases between the germline ends. This CDR3 is built from 16 residues. CDR3 DNA: TGTGCCAGCAGTTTAGGAAAGCGGCCCTCCACAGATACGCAGTATTTT. Its protein product is CASSLGKRPSTDTQYF.

The chain has TRBV15 and TRBJ2-2; 9 nucleotides align to TRBD2. CDR3 size: 15 residues. J gave up 3 bases and V 7 bases, and 6 bases lay outside the gene matches. CDR1 is LNHNV, CDR2 YYDKDF, per germline (reference sequence). The CDR3 DNA follows: TGTGCCACCATCCGACTAGCGGTGTACACCGGGGAGCTGTTTTTT. Translating gives CATIRLAVYTGELFF. Using reference TRBV15 and TRBJ2-2 for the parts outside the CDR3, the full variable domain is DAMVIQNPRYQVTQFGKPVTLSCSQTLNHNVMYWYQQKSSQAPKLLFHYYDKDFNNEADTPDNFQSRRPNTSFCFLDIRSPGLGDTAMYLCATIRLAVYTGELFFGEGSRLTVL.